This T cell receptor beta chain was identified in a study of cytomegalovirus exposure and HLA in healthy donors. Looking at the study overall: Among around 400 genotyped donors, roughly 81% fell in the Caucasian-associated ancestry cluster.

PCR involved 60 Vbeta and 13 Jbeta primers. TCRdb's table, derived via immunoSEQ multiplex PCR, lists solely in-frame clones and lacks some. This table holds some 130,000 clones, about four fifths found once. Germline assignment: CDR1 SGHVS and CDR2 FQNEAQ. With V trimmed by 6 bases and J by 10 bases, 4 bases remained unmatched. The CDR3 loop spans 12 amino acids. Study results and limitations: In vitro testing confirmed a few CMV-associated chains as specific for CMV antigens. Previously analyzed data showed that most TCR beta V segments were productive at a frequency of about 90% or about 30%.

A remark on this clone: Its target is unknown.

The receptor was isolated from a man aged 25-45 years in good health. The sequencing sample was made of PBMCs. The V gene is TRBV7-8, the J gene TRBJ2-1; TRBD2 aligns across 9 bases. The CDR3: CASRYLAGEQFF. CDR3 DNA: TGTGCCAGCAGGTACCTAGCGGGAGAGCAGTTCTTC.